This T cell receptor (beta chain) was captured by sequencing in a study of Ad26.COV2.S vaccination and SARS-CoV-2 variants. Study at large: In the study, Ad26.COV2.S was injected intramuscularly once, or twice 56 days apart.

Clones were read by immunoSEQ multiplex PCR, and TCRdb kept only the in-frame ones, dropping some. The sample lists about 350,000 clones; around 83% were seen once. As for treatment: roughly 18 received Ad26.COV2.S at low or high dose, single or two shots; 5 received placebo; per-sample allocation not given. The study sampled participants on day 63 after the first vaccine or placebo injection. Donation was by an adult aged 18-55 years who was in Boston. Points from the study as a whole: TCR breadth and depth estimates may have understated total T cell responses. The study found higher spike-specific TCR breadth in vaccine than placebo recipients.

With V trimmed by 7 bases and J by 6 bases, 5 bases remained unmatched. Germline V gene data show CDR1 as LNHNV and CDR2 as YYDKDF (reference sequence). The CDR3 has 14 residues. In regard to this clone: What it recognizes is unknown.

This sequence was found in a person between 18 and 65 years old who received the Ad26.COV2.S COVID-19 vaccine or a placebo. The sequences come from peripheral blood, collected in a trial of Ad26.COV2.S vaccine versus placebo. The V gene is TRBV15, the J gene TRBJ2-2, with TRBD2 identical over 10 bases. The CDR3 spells CATTPSGSPGELFF. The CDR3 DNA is TGTGCCACCACGCCTAGCGGGAGCCCCGGGGAGCTGTTTTTT.